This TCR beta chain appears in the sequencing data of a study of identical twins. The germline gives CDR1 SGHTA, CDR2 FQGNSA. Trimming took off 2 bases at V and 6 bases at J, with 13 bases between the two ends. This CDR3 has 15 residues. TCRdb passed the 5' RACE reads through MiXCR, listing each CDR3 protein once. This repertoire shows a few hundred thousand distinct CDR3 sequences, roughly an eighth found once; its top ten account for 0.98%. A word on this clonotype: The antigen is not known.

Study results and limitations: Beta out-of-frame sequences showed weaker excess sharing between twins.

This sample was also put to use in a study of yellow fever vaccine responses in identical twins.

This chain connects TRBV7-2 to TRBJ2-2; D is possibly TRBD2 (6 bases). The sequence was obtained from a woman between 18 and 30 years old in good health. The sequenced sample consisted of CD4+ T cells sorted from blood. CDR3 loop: CASSLKVGGAGELFF. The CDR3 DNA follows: TGTGCCAGCAGCTTAAAAGTCGGGGGAGCCGGGGAGCTGTTTTTT.